Listed below are T cell receptor beta chains from one sample, sequenced in a study of T cells in Graves' hyperthyroidism and ophthalmopathy. MiXCR, run by TCRdb on the multiplex PCR reads, gives a single entry per CDR3 protein. Of approximately 400,000 distinct CDR3 sequences listed, about 15% were seen once; the top ten hold approximately 30%. Sequenced sample: blood. The source is a woman aged 25-40 years with Graves' hyperthyroidism. CDR3s include the opening cysteine and the closing phenylalanine or tryptophan. Each record gives: V gene, clone size, J gene, D gene, CDR3 DNA, CDR3 protein. A D gene is named only where the DNA matches it firmly. Size is stated for part of the rows, as once, few or many counts, or as a class when the clone is expanded.

TRBV4-1,NA,TRBJ2-2,TRBD2,TGCGCCAGCAGCCAAACCGGACTAGCGGGAGCTCTGGGCACCGGGGAGCTGTTTTTT,CASSQTGLAGALGTGELFF
TRBV24-1,NA,TRBJ2-5,NA,TGTGCCACCAGTGTGAGGGACGGACAAGAGACCCAGTACTTC,CATSVRDGQETQYF
TRBV27,many,TRBJ2-7,NA,TGTGCCAGCAGTTTAGCGGGGGCGGGAGTCACGTACGAGCAGTACTTC,CASSLAGAGVTYEQYF
TRBV11-2,many,TRBJ1-4,TRBD1,TGTGCCAGCAGCCTCGGACAGGTTTCCGCCTTTGAAAAACTGTTTTTT,CASSLGQVSAFEKLFF
TRBV2,NA,TRBJ1-2,TRBD1,TGTGCCAGCAGTATTCGGGGACAGACCACGGGAATATATGGCTACACCTTC,CASSIRGQTTGIYGYTF
TRBV11-1,many,TRBJ2-5,TRBD2,TGTGCCAGCAGCCCGTTCGGGGGGGAGACCCAGTACTTC,CASSPFGGETQYF
TRBV28,many,TRBJ2-7,TRBD1,TGTGCCAGCAGTCCCGGGACAGGAGGCGAGCAGTACTTC,CASSPGTGGEQYF
TRBV27,many,TRBJ1-1,NA,TGTGCCAGCAGTTCTACCCGCAACACTGAAGCTTTCTTT,CASSSTRNTEAFF
TRBV20-1,many,TRBJ2-2,NA,TGCAGTGCTAGTCCTTTTCTCTTTTCCACCGGGGAGCTGTTTTTT,CSASPFLFSTGELFF
TRBV10-3,many,TRBJ2-1,NA,TGTGCCATCAGCGCTGGCAATGAGCATTTCTTC,CAISAGNEHFF
TRBV2,many,TRBJ1-2,NA,TGTGCCAGCAGTGAGGCCGGGGGCGACTATGGCTACACCTTC,CASSEAGGDYGYTF